Below, 10 T cell receptor beta chains from the same sample are listed, as sequenced in a study of cytomegalovirus exposure and HLA in healthy donors. With 60 Vbeta and 13 Jbeta primers, the PCR was carried out. Some clones are missing from TCRdb's copy, which holds only in-frame ones; the method was immunoSEQ multiplex PCR. This table has about 150,000 clones, 76% appearing once. Sequencing input: PBMCs. The origin of the receptors is a male donor in good health and CMV-seronegative.

This clone has just a few counts. The chain has TRBV25-1 and TRBJ1-1; 8 bases match TRBD1. Germline V gene lookup returns CDR1 MGHDK and CDR2 SYGVNS. The CDR3 length is 15 residues. Unmatched junction bases numbered 10, after V lost 8 bases and J lost 2 bases. The CDR3 DNA sequence: TGTGCCAGCTGCCTCTCAGGACAGGGAAACACTGAAGCTTTCTTT. Translating it yields CASCLSGQGNTEAFF.

The chain has TRBV4-3 and TRBJ2-1; 8 bases line up with TRBD2. Per the germline V gene, CDR1 is LGHNA and CDR2 is YSLEER. The trim removed 0 bases at V and 0 bases at J, leaving 7 bases unmatched. The CDR3 loop spans 18 amino acids. The CDR3 DNA sequence: TGCGCCAGCAGCCAAGATGGGCAACTAGCGGACTCCTACAATGAGCAGTTCTTC. Protein: CASSQDGQLADSYNEQFF.

The count of this clone is one. The V gene is TRBV28, the J gene TRBJ1-3; maybe TRBD1 (6 bases). Trimming took 4 bases from V and 4 from J, leaving 20 bases between them. Germline lookup yields CDR1 MDHEN and CDR2 SYDVKM. This CDR3 is built from 17 residues. The CDR3 nucleotides are TGTGCCAGCAGTTCGTCGGCAGGGGTAGGGGAGGGAAACACCATATATTTT. Protein product: CASSSSAGVGEGNTIYF. Combining the CDR3 with reference TRBV28 and TRBJ1-3 gives the whole variable domain DVKVTQSSRYLVKRTGEKVFLECVQDMDHENMFWYRQDPGLGLRLIYFSYDVKMKEKGDIPEGYSVSREKKERFSLILESASTNQTSMYLCASSSSAGVGEGNTIYFGEGSWLTVV.

J is TRBJ1-1 and V is TRBV4-1; D is unclear. CDR1 is MGHRA, CDR2 YSYEKL, per germline. V dropped 4 bases and J dropped 0 bases, with 9 bases sitting between them. This CDR3 is 14 amino acids long. CDR3 amino acids: CASSRGLLNTEAFF. CDR3 sequence (DNA): TGCGCCAGCAGCCGAGGCCTTTTGAACACTGAAGCTTTCTTT.

The chain is built from TRBV7-9 and TRBJ1-1; 9 nucleotides match TRBD1. The CDR3 runs 17 residues. Germline V gives CDR1 SEHNR, CDR2 FQNEAQ (reference sequence). V gave up 2 bases and J gave up 2 bases; unmatched junction bases: 9. The CDR3 here is CASSLMPGQGDNTEAFF. The CDR3 DNA reads TGTGCCAGCAGCTTAATGCCGGGACAGGGAGATAACACTGAAGCTTTCTTT.

The chain has TRBV2 and TRBJ2-2; 7 bases agree with TRBD1. The CDR3 is 15 amino acids. V shed 6 bases and J 5 bases; nucleotides not matched to a gene: 9. Germline V CDR1 and CDR2: SNHLY, FYNNEI. In DNA form, the CDR3 reads TGTGCCAGCAGGGCCGGGACAGATTATACCGGGGAGCTGTTTTTT. Its protein product is CASRAGTDYTGELFF.

CDR3 DNA: TGTGCCAGCTCACCAATGGGGCGGAATGAGCAGTTCTTC. This translates into CASSPMGRNEQFF. The chain uses TRBV18 and TRBJ2-1; weak D call: TRBD1 (5 bases). The CDR3 is 13 amino acids. V gave up 2 bases and J gave up 7 bases, with 9 bases separating them. CDR1 and CDR2 from the germline V gene are KGHSH and LQKENI.

The chain is built from TRBV9 and TRBJ1-6; TRBD1 agrees at 7 bases. The CDR3 consists of 17 residues. V lost 0 bases to trimming and J lost 9 bases; unmatched junction nucleotides: 12. Germline CDR1 and CDR2: SGDLS and YYNGEE. The CDR3 nucleotides are TGTGCCAGCAGCGTAGGTCTAGGAGGGACAGAGCTTTCACCCCTCCACTTT. Translated, it gives CASSVGLGGTELSPLHF. The full variable domain, completed using reference TRBV9 and TRBJ1-6, is DSGVTQTPKHLITATGQRVTLRCSPRSGDLSVYWYQQSLDQGLQFLIQYYNGEERAKGNILERFSAQQFPDLHSELNLSSLELGDSALYFCASSVGLGGTELSPLHFGNGTRLTVT.

CDR3 protein: CASSPGGNTEAFF. DNA for the CDR3: TGTGCCAGCTCACCCGGCGGGAACACTGAAGCTTTCTTT. The chain has TRBV18 and TRBJ1-1; D remains unclear. The V and J ends lost 3 bases and 1 base respectively, with 6 bases between them. CDR3 length: 13 amino acids. In germline, CDR1 is KGHSH, CDR2 LQKENI.

Points on this clone: Additional DNA sequences in this sample encode the identical CDR3. The chain is built from TRBV7-9 and TRBJ2-2; TRBD2 aligns across 10 bases. J gave up 5 bases and V 2 bases, and 8 bases lay outside the gene matches. The CDR3 loop spans 17 amino acids. The V gene's germline CDR1 is SEHNR and CDR2 FQNEAQ (reference sequence). In DNA form, the CDR3 reads TGTGCCAGCAGCTTATCCCGAGCGGGGGGGCCGACCGGGGAGCTGTTTTTT. Translation: CASSLSRAGGPTGELFF.